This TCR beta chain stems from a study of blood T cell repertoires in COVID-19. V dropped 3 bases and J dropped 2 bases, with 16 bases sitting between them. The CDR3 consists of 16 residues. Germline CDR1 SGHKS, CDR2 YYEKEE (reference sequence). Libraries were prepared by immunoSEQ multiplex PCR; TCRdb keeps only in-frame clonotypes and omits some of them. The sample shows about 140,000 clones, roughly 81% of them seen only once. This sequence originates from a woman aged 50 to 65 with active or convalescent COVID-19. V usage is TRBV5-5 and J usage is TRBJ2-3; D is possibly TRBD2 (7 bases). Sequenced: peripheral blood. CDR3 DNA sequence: TGTGCCAGCAGCTGGGGTGCGGGGGCCGCCACAGATACGCAGTATTTT. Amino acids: CASSWGAGAATDTQYF.